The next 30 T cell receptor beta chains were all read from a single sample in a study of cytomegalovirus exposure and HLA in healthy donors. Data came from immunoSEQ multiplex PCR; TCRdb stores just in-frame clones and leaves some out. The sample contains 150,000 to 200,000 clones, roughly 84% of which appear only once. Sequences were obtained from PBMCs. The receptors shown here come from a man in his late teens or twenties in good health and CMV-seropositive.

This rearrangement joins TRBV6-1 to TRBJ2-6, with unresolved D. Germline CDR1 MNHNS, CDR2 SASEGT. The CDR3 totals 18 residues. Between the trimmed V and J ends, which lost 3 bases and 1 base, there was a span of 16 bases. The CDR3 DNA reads TGTGCCAGCAGTGAGAGTCAAGTTCGAGTATCTGGGGCCAACGTCCTGACTTTC. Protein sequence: CASSESQVRVSGANVLTF.

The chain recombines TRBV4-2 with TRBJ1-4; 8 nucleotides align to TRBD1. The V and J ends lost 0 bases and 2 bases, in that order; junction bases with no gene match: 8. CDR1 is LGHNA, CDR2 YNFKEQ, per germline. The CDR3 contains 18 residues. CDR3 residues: CASSQDGTGAPTNEKLFF. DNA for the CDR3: TGTGCCAGCAGCCAAGACGGGACAGGAGCTCCGACTAATGAAAAACTGTTTTTT.

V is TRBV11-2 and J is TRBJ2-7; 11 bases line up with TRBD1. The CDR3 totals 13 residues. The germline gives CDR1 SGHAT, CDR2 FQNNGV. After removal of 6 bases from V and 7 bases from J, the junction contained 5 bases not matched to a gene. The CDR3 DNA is TGTGCCAGCAGGAGGGACAGGGGGAGTGAGCAGTACTTC. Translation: CASRRDRGSEQYF.

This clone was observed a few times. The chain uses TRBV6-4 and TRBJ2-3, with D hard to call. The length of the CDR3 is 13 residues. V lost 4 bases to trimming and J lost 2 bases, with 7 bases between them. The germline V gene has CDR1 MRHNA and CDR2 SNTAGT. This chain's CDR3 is CASSGGDTDTQYF. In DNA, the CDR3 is TGTGCCAGCAGTGGAGGTGACACAGATACGCAGTATTTT.

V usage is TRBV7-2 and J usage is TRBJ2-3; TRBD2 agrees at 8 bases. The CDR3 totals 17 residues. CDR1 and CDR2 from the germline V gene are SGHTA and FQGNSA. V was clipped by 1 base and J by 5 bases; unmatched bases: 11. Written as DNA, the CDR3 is TGTGCCAGCAGCTTAGGTGGAGCGGGAGCCGGGGTAGATACGCAGTATTTT. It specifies CASSLGGAGAGVDTQYF.

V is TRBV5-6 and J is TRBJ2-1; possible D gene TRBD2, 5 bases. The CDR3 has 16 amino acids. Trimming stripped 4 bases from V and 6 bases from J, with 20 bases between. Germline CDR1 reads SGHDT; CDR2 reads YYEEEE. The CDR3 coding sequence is TGTGCCAGCAGCATCGCAGCCGGCCGGGCGGGCAATGAGCAGTTCTTC. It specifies CASSIAAGRAGNEQFF.

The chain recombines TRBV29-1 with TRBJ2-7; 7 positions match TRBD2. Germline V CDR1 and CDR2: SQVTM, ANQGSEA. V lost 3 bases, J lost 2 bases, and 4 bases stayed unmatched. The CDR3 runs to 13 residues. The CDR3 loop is CSVDTGGTYEQYF. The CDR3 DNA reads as TGCAGCGTTGACACGGGGGGTACCTACGAGCAGTACTTC.

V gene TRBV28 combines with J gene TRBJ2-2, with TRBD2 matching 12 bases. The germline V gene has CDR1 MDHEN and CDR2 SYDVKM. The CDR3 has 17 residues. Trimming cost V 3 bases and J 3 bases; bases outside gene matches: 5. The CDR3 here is CASSFILAGGDTGELFF. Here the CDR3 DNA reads TGTGCCAGCAGTTTTATTCTAGCGGGAGGGGACACCGGGGAGCTGTTTTTT.

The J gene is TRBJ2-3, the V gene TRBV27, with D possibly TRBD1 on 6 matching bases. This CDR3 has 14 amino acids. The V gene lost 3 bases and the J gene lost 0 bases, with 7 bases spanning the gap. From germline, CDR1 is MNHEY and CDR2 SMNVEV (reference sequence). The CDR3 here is CASSLGHSTDTQYF. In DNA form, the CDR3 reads TGTGCCAGCAGTTTGGGACACAGCACAGATACGCAGTATTTT.

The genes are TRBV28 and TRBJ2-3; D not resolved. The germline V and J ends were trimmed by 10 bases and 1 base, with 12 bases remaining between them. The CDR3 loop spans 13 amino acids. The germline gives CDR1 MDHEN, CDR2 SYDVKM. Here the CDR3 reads CATVPAGTDTQYF. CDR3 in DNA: TGTGCCACTGTCCCCGCGGGCACAGATACGCAGTATTTT.

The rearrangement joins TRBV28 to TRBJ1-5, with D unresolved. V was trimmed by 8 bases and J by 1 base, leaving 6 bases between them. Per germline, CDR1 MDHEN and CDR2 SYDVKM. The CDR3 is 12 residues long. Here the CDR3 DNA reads TGTGCCAGCCAGAGGAGCAATCAGCCCCAGCATTTT. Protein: CASQRSNQPQHF.

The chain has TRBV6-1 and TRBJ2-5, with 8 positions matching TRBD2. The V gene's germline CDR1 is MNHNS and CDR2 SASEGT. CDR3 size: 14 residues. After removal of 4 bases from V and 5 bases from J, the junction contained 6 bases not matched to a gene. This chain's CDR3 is CASSAGLAVETQYF. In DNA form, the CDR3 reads TGTGCCAGCAGTGCCGGACTAGCAGTGGAGACCCAGTACTTC.

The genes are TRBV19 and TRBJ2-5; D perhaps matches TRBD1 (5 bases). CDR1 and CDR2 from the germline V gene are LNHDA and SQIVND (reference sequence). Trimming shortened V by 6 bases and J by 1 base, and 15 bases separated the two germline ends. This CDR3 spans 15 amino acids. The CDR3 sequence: CASSTQVTGQETQYF. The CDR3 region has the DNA TGTGCCAGTAGCACCCAGGTCACAGGCCAAGAGACCCAGTACTTC.

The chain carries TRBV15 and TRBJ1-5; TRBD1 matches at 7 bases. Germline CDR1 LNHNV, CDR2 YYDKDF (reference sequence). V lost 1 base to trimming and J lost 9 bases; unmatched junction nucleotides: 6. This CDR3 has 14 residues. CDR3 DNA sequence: TGTGCCACCAGCAGAGTTGAGGGGGACAGGCCCCAGCATTTT. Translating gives CATSRVEGDRPQHF.

CDR3 sequence (DNA): TGTGCCCGTCGGACAGGGGGAAACACTGAAGCTTTCTTT. This sequence encodes CARRTGGNTEAFF. This chain links TRBV30 with TRBJ1-1; 10 bases are a match to TRBD1. Unmatched junction bases numbered 5, after V lost 8 bases and J lost 2 bases. The CDR3 is 13 residues long. Germline V CDR1 and CDR2: GTSNPN, SVGIG (reference sequence).

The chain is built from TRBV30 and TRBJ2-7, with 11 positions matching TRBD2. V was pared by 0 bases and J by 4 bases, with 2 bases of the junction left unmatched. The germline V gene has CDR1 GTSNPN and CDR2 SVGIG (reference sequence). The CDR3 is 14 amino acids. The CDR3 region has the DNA TGTGCCTGGAGTGTCGGGACTAGCGGATACGAGCAGTACTTC. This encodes CAWSVGTSGYEQYF.

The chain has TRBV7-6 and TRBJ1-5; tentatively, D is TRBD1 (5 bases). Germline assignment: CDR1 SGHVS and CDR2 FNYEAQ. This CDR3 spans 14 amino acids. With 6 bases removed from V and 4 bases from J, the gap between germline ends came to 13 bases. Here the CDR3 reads CASRRDSPNQPQHF. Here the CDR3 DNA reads TGTGCCAGCAGGCGTGACAGTCCAAATCAGCCCCAGCATTTT.

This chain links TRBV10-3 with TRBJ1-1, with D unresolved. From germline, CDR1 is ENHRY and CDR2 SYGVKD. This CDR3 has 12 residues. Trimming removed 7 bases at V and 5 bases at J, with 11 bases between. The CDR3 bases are TGTGCCATCAAGGAGGCTGCGACTGAAGCTTTCTTT. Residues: CAIKEAATEAFF.

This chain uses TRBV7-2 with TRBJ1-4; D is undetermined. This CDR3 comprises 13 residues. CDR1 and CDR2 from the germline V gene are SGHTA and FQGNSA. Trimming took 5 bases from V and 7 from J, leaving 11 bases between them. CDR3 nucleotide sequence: TGTGCCAGCAGCCCCAGGCTCCTTGAAAAACTGTTTTTT. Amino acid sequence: CASSPRLLEKLFF.

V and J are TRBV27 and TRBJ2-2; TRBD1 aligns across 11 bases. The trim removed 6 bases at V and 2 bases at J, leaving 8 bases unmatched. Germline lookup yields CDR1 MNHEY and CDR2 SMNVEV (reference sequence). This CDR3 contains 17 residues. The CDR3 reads CASSSVRTGGNTGELFF. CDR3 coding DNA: TGTGCCAGCAGCTCTGTTCGGACAGGGGGCAACACCGGGGAGCTGTTTTTT.

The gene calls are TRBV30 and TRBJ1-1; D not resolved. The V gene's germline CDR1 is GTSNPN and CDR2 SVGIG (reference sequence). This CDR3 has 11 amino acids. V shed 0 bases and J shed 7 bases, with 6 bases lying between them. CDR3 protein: CAWSVEGEAFF. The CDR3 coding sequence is TGTGCCTGGAGTGTCGAGGGTGAAGCTTTCTTT.

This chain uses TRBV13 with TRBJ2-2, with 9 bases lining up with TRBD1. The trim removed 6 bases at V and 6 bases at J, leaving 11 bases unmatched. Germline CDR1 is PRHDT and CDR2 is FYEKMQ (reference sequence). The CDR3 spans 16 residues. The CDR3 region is CASSSGTGMFAGELFF. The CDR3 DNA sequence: TGTGCCAGCAGTTCAGGGACAGGGATGTTCGCCGGGGAGCTGTTTTTT.

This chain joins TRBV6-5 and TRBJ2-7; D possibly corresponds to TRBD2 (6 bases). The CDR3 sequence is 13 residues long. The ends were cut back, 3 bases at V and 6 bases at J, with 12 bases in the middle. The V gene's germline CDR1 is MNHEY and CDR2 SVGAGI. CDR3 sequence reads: CASSYGKGLEQYF. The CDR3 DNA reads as TGTGCCAGCAGTTATGGGAAGGGACTCGAGCAGTACTTC.

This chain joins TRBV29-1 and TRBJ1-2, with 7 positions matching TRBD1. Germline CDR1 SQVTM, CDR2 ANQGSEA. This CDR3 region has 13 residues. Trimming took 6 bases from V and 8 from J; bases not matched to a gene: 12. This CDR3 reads CSVELITGDGYTF. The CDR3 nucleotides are TGCAGCGTCGAACTTATTACAGGGGACGGCTACACCTTC. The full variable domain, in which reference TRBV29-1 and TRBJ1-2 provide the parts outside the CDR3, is SAVISQKPSRDICQRGTSLTIQCQVDSQVTMMFWYRQQPGQSLTLIATANQGSEATYESGFVIDKFPISRPNLTFSTLTVSNMSPEDSSIYLCSVELITGDGYTFGSGTRLTVV.

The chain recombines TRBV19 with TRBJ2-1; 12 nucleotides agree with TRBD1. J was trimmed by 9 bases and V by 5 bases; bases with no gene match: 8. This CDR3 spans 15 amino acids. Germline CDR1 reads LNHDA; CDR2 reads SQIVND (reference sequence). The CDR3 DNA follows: TGTGCCAGTAGTGCCCCCGGGACAGGGGGCAGTGAGCAGTTCTTC. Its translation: CASSAPGTGGSEQFF.

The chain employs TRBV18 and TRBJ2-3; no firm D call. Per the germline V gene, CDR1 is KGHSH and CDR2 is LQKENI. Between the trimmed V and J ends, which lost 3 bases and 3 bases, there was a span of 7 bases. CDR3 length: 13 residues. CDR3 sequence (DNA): TGTGCCAGCTCACCGCCGACTACAGATACGCAGTATTTT. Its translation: CASSPPTTDTQYF.

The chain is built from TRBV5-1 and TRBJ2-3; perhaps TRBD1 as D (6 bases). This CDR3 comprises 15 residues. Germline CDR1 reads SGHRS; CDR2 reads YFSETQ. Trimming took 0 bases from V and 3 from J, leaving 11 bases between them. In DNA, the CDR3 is TGCGCCAGCAGCTTGGACGGCCAGGGGACAGATACGCAGTATTTT. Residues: CASSLDGQGTDTQYF. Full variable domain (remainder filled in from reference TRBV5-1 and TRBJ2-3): KAGVTQTPRYLIKTRGQQVTLSCSPISGHRSVSWYQQTPGQGLQFLFEYFSETQRNKGNFPGRFSGRQFSNSRSEMNVSTLELGDSALYLCASSLDGQGTDTQYFGPGTRLTVL.

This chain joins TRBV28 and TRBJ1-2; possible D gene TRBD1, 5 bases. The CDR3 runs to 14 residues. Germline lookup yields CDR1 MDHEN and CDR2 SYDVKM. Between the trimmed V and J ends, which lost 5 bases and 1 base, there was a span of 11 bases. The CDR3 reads CASSPWGSNYGYTF. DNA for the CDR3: TGTGCCAGCAGTCCATGGGGCAGTAACTATGGCTACACCTTC.

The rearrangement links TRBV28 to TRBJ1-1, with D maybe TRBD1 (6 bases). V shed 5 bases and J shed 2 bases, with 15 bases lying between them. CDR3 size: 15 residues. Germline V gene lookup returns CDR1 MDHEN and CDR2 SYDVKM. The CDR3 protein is CASSPPTGTNTEAFF. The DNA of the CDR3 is TGTGCCAGCAGTCCCCCAACAGGGACAAACACTGAAGCTTTCTTT.

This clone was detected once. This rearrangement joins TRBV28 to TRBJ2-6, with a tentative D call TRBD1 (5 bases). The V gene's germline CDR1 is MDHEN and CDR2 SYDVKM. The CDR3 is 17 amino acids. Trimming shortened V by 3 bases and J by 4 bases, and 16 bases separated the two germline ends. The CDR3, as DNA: TGTGCCAGCAGTTTGGGGCGGCTGCACGCCGGGGCCAACGTCCTGACTTTC. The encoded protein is CASSLGRLHAGANVLTF.